Below, 26 T cell receptor beta chains from the same sample are listed, as sequenced in a study of blood T cell repertoires in COVID-19. Here immunoSEQ multiplex PCR was the method, and the copy in TCRdb shows in-frame clones only, minus some. The table has 50,000 or so clones, about 90% seen once. Sequencing used peripheral blood. These receptors were collected from a human donor with active COVID-19. The donor label of this sample is uncertain.

The chain recombines TRBV19 with TRBJ2-1; the D gene is possibly TRBD2 (6 bases). Trimming left V 7 bases short and J 0 bases short, with 13 bases between. The CDR3 runs to 15 residues. CDR1 and CDR2 (germline): LNHDA, SQIVND (reference sequence). The CDR3 coding sequence is TGTGCCAGTACGAGTTCCGGGAGCTCCTACAATGAGCAGTTCTTC. It specifies CASTSSGSSYNEQFF.

As concerns this clone: Mismatch with germline at one junction end may stem from a read error. The chain recombines TRBV10-2 with TRBJ1-2; 7 nucleotides align to TRBD1. From germline, CDR1 is WSHSY and CDR2 SAAADI. The CDR3 length is 11 residues. In DNA, the CDR3 is TGCGCCAGCAGTGAGTCGACAGGGCTGCACTTC. Amino acids: CASSESTGLHF.

The chain recombines TRBV6-5 with TRBJ2-7, with 7 positions matching TRBD1. This CDR3 comprises 15 residues. V lost 1 base, J lost 2 bases, and 5 bases stayed unmatched. The germline V gene has CDR1 MNHEY and CDR2 SVGAGI. The CDR3 spells CASSYYMTGTYEQYF. As DNA, the CDR3 is TGTGCCAGCAGTTACTACATGACAGGGACCTACGAGCAGTACTTC.

V is TRBV5-1 and J is TRBJ2-1; perhaps TRBD1 as D (5 bases). The germline CDR1 and CDR2 sequences are SGHRS and YFSETQ. V was shortened by 4 bases and J by 0 bases, with 11 bases between the two germline ends. The CDR3 covers 15 residues. The CDR3 nucleotides read TGCGCCAGCAGCCGAGACAGAAGCTCCTACAATGAGCAGTTCTTC. Its protein product is CASSRDRSSYNEQFF.

The genes are TRBV5-6 and TRBJ2-7, with D hard to call. V dropped 1 base and J dropped 12 bases, with 2 bases sitting between them. CDR3 length equals 8 residues. Germline lookup yields CDR1 SGHDT and CDR2 YYEEEE. The CDR3 sequence is CASSLRYF. DNA of the CDR3: TGTGCCAGCAGCTTGCGGTACTTC.

This clone was seen a single time. This chain links TRBV19 with TRBJ1-5, with D tentatively TRBD1 (6 bases). This CDR3 contains 13 residues. The germline V gene has CDR1 LNHDA and CDR2 SQIVND (reference sequence). V was trimmed by 4 bases and J by 4 bases, leaving 8 bases between them. CDR3 sequence reads: CASSKQGNQPQHF. The CDR3 DNA sequence: TGTGCCAGTAGTAAACAGGGTAATCAGCCCCAGCATTTT.

V gene TRBV28 combines with J gene TRBJ2-7; tentatively, D is TRBD2 (6 bases). Trimming stripped 7 bases from V and 1 base from J, with 20 bases between. Germline V lookup: CDR1 MDHEN, CDR2 SYDVKM. This CDR3 spans 16 amino acids. The CDR3 DNA reads TGTGCCAGCAAATTTTGGGCAGTAGCGGATTCCTACGAGCAGTACTTC. It translates to CASKFWAVADSYEQYF. The complete variable domain, with remaining parts taken from reference TRBV28 and TRBJ2-7, reads DVKVTQSSRYLVKRTGEKVFLECVQDMDHENMFWYRQDPGLGLRLIYFSYDVKMKEKGDIPEGYSVSREKKERFSLILESASTNQTSMYLCASKFWAVADSYEQYFGPGTRLTVT.

CDR3 protein: CASSLQGPPGTQYF. The CDR3 DNA sequence: TGTGCCAGCAGTCTACAGGGGCCCCCGGGGACCCAGTACTTC. The J gene is TRBJ2-5, the V gene TRBV27, with 7 nucleotides matching TRBD1. The germline CDR1 and CDR2 sequences are MNHEY and SMNVEV (reference sequence). The trim removed 5 bases at V and 7 bases at J, leaving 10 bases unmatched. The CDR3 has 14 residues.

This clone was counted once. V usage is TRBV5-1 and J usage is TRBJ2-3; TRBD1 is a possible D gene (6 bases). CDR1 and CDR2 (germline): SGHRS, YFSETQ. V was shortened by 7 bases and J by 0 bases, with 12 bases between the two germline ends. The CDR3 spans 14 residues. The DNA for the CDR3 is TGCGCCAGCTCGGAACAGGGAAGCACAGATACGCAGTATTTT. Amino acid sequence: CASSEQGSTDTQYF.

The chain combines TRBV6-2 or TRBV6-3 with TRBJ1-1, with 8 bases fitting TRBD1. The CDR3 has 18 amino acids. After removal of 2 bases from V and 0 bases from J, the junction contained 11 bases not matched to a gene. Germline CDR1 is MNHEY and CDR2 is SVGEGT. Written as DNA, the CDR3 is TGTGCCAGCAGTTACCGGTCGGGACAGGATTCGATGAACACTGAAGCTTTCTTT. It is translated as CASSYRSGQDSMNTEAFF.

This rearrangement joins TRBV7-3 to TRBJ2-1, with TRBD2 identical over 11 bases. Trimming at V came to 5 bases and at J to 5 bases, leaving 5 bases not matched to a gene. The germline V gene encodes CDR1 SGHTA and CDR2 FQGTGA. The CDR3 loop spans 15 amino acids. The chain's CDR3 is CASSTTSGVHNEQFF. The DNA of the CDR3 is TGTGCCAGCAGCACGACTAGCGGGGTCCACAATGAGCAGTTCTTC.

The chain combines TRBV7-3 with TRBJ1-2, with 7 bases identical to TRBD1. J gave up 4 bases and V 5 bases, and 4 bases lay outside the gene matches. The CDR3 is 13 amino acids. Germline CDR1 is SGHTA and CDR2 is FQGTGA. The CDR3 DNA follows: TGTGCCAGCAGCGCGGGACAGTCCTATGGCTACACCTTC. Its protein product is CASSAGQSYGYTF. Full variable domain (remainder filled in from reference TRBV7-3 and TRBJ1-2): GAGVSQTPSNKVTEKGKYVELRCDPISGHTALYWYRQSLGQGPEFLIYFQGTGAADDSGLPNDRFFAVRPEGSVSTLKIQRTERGDSAVYLCASSAGQSYGYTFGSGTRLTVV.

The J gene is TRBJ2-3, the V gene TRBV18; D is unclear. This CDR3 region has 14 residues. Trimming left V 3 bases short and J 3 bases short, with 10 bases between. The germline CDR1 and CDR2 sequences are KGHSH and LQKENI. CDR3 DNA: TGTGCCAGCTCACCCACAGAGAGAACAGATACGCAGTATTTT. Amino acids: CASSPTERTDTQYF.

V is TRBV14 and J is TRBJ1-2, with 9 bases aligning to TRBD1. The V gene end was trimmed by 2 bases and the J gene end by 8 bases; junction bases not matched to a gene: 9. Germline assignment: CDR1 SGHDN and CDR2 FVKESK. The CDR3 totals 15 residues. As DNA, the CDR3 is TGTGCCAGCAGCCAAACCCCGGACAGGGGTTGGGGCTACACCTTC. Translating it yields CASSQTPDRGWGYTF.

The chain recombines TRBV7-2 with TRBJ1-2; perhaps TRBD1 as D (5 bases). The CDR3 runs to 16 residues. Germline CDR1 reads SGHTA; CDR2 reads FQGNSA. Trimming shortened V by 2 bases and J by 5 bases, and 18 bases separated the two germline ends. The CDR3 reads CASSLPSRQGGYGYTF. The CDR3 coding sequence is TGTGCCAGCAGCTTACCGTCGCGGCAGGGTGGATATGGCTACACCTTC.

This chain connects TRBV19 to TRBJ1-3; TRBD1 matches at 8 bases. In germline, CDR1 is LNHDA, CDR2 SQIVND (reference sequence). The CDR3 is made up of 17 amino acids. V was pared by 7 bases and J by 0 bases, with 11 bases of the junction left unmatched. The CDR3 sequence is CASTSRGQLLSGNTIYF. CDR3 DNA sequence: TGTGCCAGTACGTCCAGGGGGCAACTACTCTCTGGAAACACCATATATTTT.

The chain joins TRBV24-1 to TRBJ2-3; TRBD2 aligns across 12 bases. Trimming took 3 bases from V and 5 from J; bases not matched to a gene: 20. The CDR3 extends over 21 amino acids. In germline, CDR1 is KGHDR, CDR2 SFDVKD. The CDR3 is CATSDHRVLAGGPERIDTQYF. In DNA form, the CDR3 reads TGTGCCACCAGTGATCACCGAGTTCTAGCGGGGGGGCCGGAGCGCATAGATACGCAGTATTTT.

The chain combines TRBV5-1 with TRBJ2-3; the match to TRBD1 covers 10 bases. V shed 4 bases and J 4 bases; nucleotides not matched to a gene: 6. CDR1 SGHRS and CDR2 YFSETQ come from the germline V gene. The CDR3 has 15 residues. The CDR3, as DNA: TGCGCCAGCAGCCTGGACAGGGGGGACGCAGATACGCAGTATTTT. Encoded protein: CASSLDRGDADTQYF.

The V gene is TRBV29-1, the J gene TRBJ1-2; 9 bases match TRBD1. This CDR3 contains 14 residues. Germline loops: CDR1 SQVTM, CDR2 ANQGSEA. Trimming at V came to 6 bases and at J to 3 bases, leaving 8 bases not matched to a gene. The chain's CDR3 is CSVATGTGYYGYTF. The CDR3 DNA follows: TGCAGCGTCGCTACCGGGACAGGGTACTATGGCTACACCTTC.

The V call is TRBV4-1, the J call TRBJ2-7; 9 nucleotides match TRBD1. The CDR3 has 15 residues. With V trimmed by 3 bases and J by 2 bases, 5 bases remained unmatched. Germline V CDR1 and CDR2: MGHRA, YSYEKL. CDR3 DNA sequence: TGCGCCAGCAGCCAGGCCGGGACAGGGCCCTACGAGCAGTACTTC. It specifies CASSQAGTGPYEQYF.

The chain has TRBV6-4 and TRBJ2-1; the match to TRBD2 covers 13 bases. V shed 7 bases, J shed 6 bases, and the junction held 6 bases outside the gene matches. The germline gives CDR1 MRHNA, CDR2 SNTAGT. The CDR3 sequence is 15 residues long. CDR3 sequence: CASTGTSGGANEQFF. In DNA form, the CDR3 reads TGTGCCAGCACTGGAACTAGCGGGGGGGCCAATGAGCAGTTCTTC.

The chain recombines TRBV29-1 with TRBJ2-3; 10 nucleotides agree with TRBD2. This CDR3 has 13 amino acids. Germline CDR1 reads SQVTM; CDR2 reads ANQGSEA. Losses at the gene ends were 6 bases for V and 3 bases for J; bases not matched to a gene: 3. CDR3 coding DNA: TGCAGCGTAGCGGGGGGGGGAACAGATACGCAGTATTTT. Protein product: CSVAGGGTDTQYF.

This clone was observed a few times. The V gene is TRBV6-4, the J gene TRBJ1-2, with TRBD1 matching 7 bases. Germline lookup yields CDR1 MRHNA and CDR2 SNTAGT. V was clipped by 6 bases and J by 4 bases; unmatched bases: 8. This CDR3 is 14 amino acids long. The CDR3 sequence: CASSPGTALYGYTF. As DNA, the CDR3 is TGTGCCAGCAGCCCCGGGACAGCTCTCTATGGCTACACCTTC.

V is TRBV10-3 and J is TRBJ2-7; 10 nucleotides match TRBD1. Germline V gene sequence: CDR1 ENHRY, CDR2 SYGVKD. The CDR3 runs 12 residues. The V and J ends lost 11 bases and 10 bases, in that order; junction bases with no gene match: 11. The CDR3 sequence: CAVGQGSFIQYF. The CDR3 DNA follows: TGTGCCGTGGGACAGGGGAGTTTTATCCAGTACTTC.

This chain connects TRBV29-1 to TRBJ2-2, with D perhaps matching TRBD1 (5 bases). Trimming pared 5 bases from V and 4 bases from J, leaving 14 bases between. CDR1 SQVTM and CDR2 ANQGSEA come from the germline V gene. This CDR3 contains 14 residues. CDR3 nucleotide sequence: TGCAGCGTTTGGGCAGGGTCCGGCACCGGGGAGCTGTTTTTT. It translates to CSVWAGSGTGELFF.

The CDR3 DNA is TGTGCCAGCAGCCCCGACAGAGATACGCAGTATTTT. Protein sequence: CASSPDRDTQYF. This chain links TRBV9 with TRBJ2-3, with a weak D call TRBD1 (5 bases). The CDR3 has 12 amino acids. V was pared by 4 bases and J by 5 bases, with 8 bases between. The germline V gene encodes CDR1 SGDLS and CDR2 YYNGEE.